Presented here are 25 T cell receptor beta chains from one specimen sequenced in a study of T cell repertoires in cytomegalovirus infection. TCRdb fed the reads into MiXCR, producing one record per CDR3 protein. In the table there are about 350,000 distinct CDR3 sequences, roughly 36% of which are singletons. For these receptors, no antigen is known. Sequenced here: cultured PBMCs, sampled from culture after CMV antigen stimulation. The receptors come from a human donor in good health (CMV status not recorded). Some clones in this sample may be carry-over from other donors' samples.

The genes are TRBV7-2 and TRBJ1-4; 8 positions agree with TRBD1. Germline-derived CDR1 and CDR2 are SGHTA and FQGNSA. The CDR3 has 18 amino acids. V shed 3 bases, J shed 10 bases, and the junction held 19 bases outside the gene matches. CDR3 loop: CASSFGQGIAGSVGKLFF. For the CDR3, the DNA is TGTGCCAGCAGCTTCGGACAGGGTATCGCGGGGAGTGTAGGAAAACTGTTTTTT.

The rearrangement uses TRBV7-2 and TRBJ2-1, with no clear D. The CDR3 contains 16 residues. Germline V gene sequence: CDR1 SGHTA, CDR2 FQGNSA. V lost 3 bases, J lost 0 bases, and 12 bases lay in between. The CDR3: CASSFLIWGSYNEQFF. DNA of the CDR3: TGTGCCAGCAGCTTCTTGATATGGGGCTCCTACAATGAGCAGTTCTTC.

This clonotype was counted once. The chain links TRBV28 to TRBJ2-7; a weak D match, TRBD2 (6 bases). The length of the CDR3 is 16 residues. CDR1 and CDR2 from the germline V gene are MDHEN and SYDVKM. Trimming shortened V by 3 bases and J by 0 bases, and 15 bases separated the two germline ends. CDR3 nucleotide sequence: TGTGCCAGCAGTTTGGGGGGACTTTTTCCCTCCTACGAGCAGTACGTC. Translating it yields CASSLGGLFPSYEQYV.

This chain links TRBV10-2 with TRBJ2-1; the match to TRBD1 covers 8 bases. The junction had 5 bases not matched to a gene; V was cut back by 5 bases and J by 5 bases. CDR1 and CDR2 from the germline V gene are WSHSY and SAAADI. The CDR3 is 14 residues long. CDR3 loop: CASSQQGGNNEQFF. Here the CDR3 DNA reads TGCGCCAGCAGTCAACAGGGGGGAAACAATGAGCAGTTCTTC.

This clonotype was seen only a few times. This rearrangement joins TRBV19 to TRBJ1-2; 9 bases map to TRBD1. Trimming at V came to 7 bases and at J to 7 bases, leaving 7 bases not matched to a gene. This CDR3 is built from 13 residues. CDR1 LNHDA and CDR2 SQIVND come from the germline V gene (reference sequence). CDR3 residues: CASNRGQGIGYTF. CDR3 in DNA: TGTGCCAGTAACCGGGGACAGGGTATTGGCTACACCTTC.

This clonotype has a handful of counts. CDR3 amino acids: CSASSGRPAEQYF. CDR3 DNA: TGCAGTGCTAGCAGCGGGAGGCCGGCCGAGCAGTACTTC. The chain employs TRBV20-1 and TRBJ2-7, with 9 bases that match TRBD2. Germline CDR1 reads DFQATT; CDR2 reads SNEGSKA (reference sequence). The J segment lost 6 bases and the V segment lost 3 bases, leaving 6 bases of the junction unmatched. The CDR3 runs to 13 residues.

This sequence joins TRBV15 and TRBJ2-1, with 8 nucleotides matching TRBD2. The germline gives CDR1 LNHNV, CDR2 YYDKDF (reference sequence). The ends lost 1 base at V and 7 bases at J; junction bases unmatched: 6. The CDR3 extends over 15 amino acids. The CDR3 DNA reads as TGTGCCACCAGCAGAGGGACCCCTAGCGGGAATGAGCAGTTCTTC. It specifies CATSRGTPSGNEQFF.

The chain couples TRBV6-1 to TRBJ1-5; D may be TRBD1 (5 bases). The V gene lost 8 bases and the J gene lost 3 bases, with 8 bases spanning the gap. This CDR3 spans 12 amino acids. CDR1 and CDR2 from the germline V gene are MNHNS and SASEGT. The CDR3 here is CASGGINQPQHF. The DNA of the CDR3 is TGTGCCAGCGGGGGGATCAATCAGCCCCAGCATTTT.

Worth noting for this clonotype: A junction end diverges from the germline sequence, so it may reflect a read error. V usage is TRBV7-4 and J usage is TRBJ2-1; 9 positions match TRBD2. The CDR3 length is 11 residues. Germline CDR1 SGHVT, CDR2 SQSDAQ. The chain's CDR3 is CASQIAGEKLF. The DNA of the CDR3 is TGTGCCAGCCAGATAGCGGGGGAGAAACTCTTC.

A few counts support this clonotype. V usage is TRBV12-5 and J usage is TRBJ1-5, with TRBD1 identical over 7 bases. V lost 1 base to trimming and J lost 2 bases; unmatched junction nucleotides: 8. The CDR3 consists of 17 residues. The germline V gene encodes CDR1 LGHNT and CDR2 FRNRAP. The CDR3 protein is CASGLDPTGWGNQPQHF. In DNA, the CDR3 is TGTGCTAGTGGTTTGGATCCGACAGGGTGGGGCAATCAGCCCCAGCATTTT. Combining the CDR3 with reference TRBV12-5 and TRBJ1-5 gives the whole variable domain DARVTQTPRHKVTEMGQEVTMRCQPILGHNTVFWYRQTMMQGLELLAYFRNRAPLDDSGMPKDRFSAEMPDATLATLKIQPSEPRDSAVYFCASGLDPTGWGNQPQHFGDGTRLSIL.

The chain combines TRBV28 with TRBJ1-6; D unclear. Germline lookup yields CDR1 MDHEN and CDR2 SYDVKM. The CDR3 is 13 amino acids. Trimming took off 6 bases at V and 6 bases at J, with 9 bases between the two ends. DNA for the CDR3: TGTGCCAGCAGGTCAAAGGCTAATTCACCCCTCCACTTT. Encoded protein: CASRSKANSPLHF.

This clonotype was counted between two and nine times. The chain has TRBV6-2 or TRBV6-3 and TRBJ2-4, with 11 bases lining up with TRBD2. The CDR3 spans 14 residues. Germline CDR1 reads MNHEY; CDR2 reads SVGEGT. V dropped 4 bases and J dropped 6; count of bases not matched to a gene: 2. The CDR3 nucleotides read TGTGCCAGCAGTTCCGGGACTAGCGGAAACATTCAGTACTTC. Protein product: CASSSGTSGNIQYF.

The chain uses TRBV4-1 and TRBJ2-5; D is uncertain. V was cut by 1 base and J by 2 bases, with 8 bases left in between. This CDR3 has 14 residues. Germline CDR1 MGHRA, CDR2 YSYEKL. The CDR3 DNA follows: TGCGCCAGCAGCCAAGCCGGATTTCAAGAGACCCAGTACTTC. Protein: CASSQAGFQETQYF.

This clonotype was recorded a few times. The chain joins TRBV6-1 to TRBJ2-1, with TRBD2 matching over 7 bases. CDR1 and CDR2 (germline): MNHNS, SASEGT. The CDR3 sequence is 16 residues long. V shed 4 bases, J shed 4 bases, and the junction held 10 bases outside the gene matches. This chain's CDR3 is CASSGHLAEVYNEQFF. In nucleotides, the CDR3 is TGTGCCAGCAGTGGGCACCTAGCGGAGGTTTACAATGAGCAGTTCTTC.

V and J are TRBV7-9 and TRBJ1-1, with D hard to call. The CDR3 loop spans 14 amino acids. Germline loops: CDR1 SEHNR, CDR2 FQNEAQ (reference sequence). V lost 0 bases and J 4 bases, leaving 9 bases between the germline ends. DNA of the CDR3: TGTGCCAGCAGCTTAGCAGCAGACGCCACTGAAGCTTTCTTT. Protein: CASSLAADATEAFF.

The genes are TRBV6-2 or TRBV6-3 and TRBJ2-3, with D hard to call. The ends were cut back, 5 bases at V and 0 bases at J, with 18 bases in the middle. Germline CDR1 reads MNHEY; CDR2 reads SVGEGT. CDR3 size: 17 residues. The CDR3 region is CASSQTTRPTSTDTQYF. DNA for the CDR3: TGTGCCAGCAGTCAAACTACGAGACCAACGAGCACAGATACGCAGTATTTT.

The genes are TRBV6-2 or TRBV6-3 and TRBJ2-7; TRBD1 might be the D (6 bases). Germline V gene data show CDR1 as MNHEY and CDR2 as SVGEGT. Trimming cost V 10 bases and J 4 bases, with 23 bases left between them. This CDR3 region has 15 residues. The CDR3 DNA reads TGTGCCACCACCCAGACAGGAGTTGGATCTTACGAGCAGTACTTC. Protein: CATTQTGVGSYEQYF.

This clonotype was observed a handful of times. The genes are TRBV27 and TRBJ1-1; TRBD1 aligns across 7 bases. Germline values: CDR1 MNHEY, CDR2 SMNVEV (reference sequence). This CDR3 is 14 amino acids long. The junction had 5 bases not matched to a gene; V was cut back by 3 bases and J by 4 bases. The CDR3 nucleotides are TGTGCCAGCAGTTTTCAGGGGGAGCTCACTGAAGCTTTCTTT. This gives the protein CASSFQGELTEAFF.

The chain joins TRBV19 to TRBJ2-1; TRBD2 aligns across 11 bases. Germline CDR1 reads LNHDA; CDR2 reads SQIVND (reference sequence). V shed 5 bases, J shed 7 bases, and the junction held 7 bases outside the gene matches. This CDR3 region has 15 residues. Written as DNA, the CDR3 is TGTGCCAGTAGTTTACTAGCGGGAGTTGTTAATGAGCAGTTCTTC. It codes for CASSLLAGVVNEQFF. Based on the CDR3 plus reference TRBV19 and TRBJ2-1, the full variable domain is DGGITQSPKYLFRKEGQNVTLSCEQNLNHDAMYWYRQDPGQGLRLIYYSQIVNDFQKGDIAEGYSVSREKKESFPLTVTSAQKNPTAFYLCASSLLAGVVNEQFFGPGTRLTVL.

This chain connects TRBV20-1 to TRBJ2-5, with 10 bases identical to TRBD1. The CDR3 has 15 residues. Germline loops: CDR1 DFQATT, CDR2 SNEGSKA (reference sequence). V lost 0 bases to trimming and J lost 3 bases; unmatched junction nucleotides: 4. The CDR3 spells CSARDRGQGEETQYF. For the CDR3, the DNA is TGCAGTGCTAGAGATCGAGGACAGGGGGAAGAGACCCAGTACTTC.

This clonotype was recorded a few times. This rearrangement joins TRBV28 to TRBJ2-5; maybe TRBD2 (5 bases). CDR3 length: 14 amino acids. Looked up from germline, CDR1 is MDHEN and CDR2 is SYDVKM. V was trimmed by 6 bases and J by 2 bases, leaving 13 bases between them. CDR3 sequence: CASSSPGIQETQYF. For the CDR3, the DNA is TGTGCCAGCAGCTCTCCCGGGATTCAAGAGACCCAGTACTTC.

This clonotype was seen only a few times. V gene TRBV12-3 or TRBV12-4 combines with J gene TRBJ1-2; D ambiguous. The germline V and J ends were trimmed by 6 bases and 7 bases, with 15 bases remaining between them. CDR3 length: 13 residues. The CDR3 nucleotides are TGTGCCAGCAGCCCACTCCCCGGTGGTGGCTACACCTTC. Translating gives CASSPLPGGGYTF.

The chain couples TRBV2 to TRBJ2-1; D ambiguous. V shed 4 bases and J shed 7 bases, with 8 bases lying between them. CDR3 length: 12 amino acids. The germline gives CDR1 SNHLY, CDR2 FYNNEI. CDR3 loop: CASSVTKNEQFF. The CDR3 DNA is TGTGCCAGCAGTGTAACTAAGAATGAGCAGTTCTTC. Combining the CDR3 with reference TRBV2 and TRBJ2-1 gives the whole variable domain EPEVTQTPSHQVTQMGQEVILRCVPISNHLYFYWYRQILGQKVEFLVSFYNNEISEKSEIFDDQFSVERPDGSNFTLKIRSTKLEDSAMYFCASSVTKNEQFFGPGTRLTVL.

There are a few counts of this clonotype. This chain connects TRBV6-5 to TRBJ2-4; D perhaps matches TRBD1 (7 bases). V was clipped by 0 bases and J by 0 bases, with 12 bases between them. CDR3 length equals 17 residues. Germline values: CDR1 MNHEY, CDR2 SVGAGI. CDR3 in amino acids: CASSYSGGQLAKNIQYF. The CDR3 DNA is TGTGCCAGCAGTTACTCGGGGGGACAGCTAGCCAAAAACATTCAGTACTTC.

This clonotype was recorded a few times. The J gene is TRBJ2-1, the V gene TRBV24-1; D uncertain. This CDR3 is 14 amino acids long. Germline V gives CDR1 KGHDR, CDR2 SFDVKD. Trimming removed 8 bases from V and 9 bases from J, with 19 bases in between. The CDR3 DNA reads TGTGCCACCACCGTAGGAGACTCCCCAGGTGAGCAGTTCTTC. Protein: CATTVGDSPGEQFF.